This T cell receptor beta chain derives from a study of blood T cells in healthy people across ages (dated by TCRdb to the mid-2010s). Background for the entire study: In model experiments, template switching captured roughly one uniquely barcoded TCR beta cDNA molecule for every two T cells. The study measured age-related changes in TCR beta repertoire diversity using deep sequencing normalized with unique cDNA molecular identifiers. The donors were divided into four age groups: young (average around 16 years), middle-aged (over 35), aged (about 60) and long-lived (about 90). To avoid experimental bias, donors of different ages were spread randomly across the sequencing lanes. Two additional independent replicas of 1 million unique cDNA reads from the same blood draw were analyzed for two donors (one aged 18 to 30 and one aged 80 or older). The paper as a whole reports these results and caveats: Because the CMV infection status of the donors was unknown, age-related changes in expanded clonotypes may potentially have been confounded. Compared with the aged group, more naive CD4+ T cells, fewer expanded clones and increased TCR diversity were shown by the long-lived group, suggesting age selection. Observed TCR beta diversity per million T cells fell roughly linearly with age, and a significant reduction was already apparent by age around 36. The percentage of naive T cells measured by flow cytometry correlated strongly with observed TCR beta diversity. Estimates of total diversity from one million sequenced T cells were regarded as lower bounds and underestimates. Since profiling was done on bulk unsorted PBMCs, naive and antigen-experienced compartments could not be conclusively compared.

Library method: 5' RACE. Sequencing relied on an Illumina HiSeq 2500. The second PCR ran for about 7 to 11 cycles and used a J-beta primer mix along with a sample-barcoded 5' primer. A template-switch 5' adaptor carrying 12 random nucleotides introduced a unique molecular identifier onto each TCR beta cDNA molecule. Each sample yielded at least 3 million CDR3-containing paired-end reads. First-strand cDNA was synthesized from all RNA with the Mint cDNA synthesis kit, primed by a TRBC-specific oligonucleotide. Following uracil-DNA glycosylase treatment, all cDNA underwent a first 18-cycle PCR with the universal primers M1SS and BC2_uni_R. On the study's bioinformatics: For normalization, 1 million high-quality reads were randomly selected from each sample, with every read carrying a distinct molecular identifier. Instead of being binned into consensus sequences, reads with shared molecular identifiers were discarded. MiTCR, with a Q25 quality threshold and the strictest error-elimination algorithm, was used for CDR3 identification, clonotype clustering and error correction. A nonparametric unseen species model using Euler transformation provided a lower-bound estimate of total TCR beta diversity. TCRdb handled the public reads itself, with Q25 trimming in fastp and clone calling in MiXCR, and kept productive beta chains. When rows share a CDR3 protein, they turn into one entry using the most common DNA and genes. TCRdb's processing, not the authors', yielded these V and J calls. For this sample there are roughly 730,000 distinct CDR3 sequences; 56% appear just once. Roughly 24% of the sample belongs to the ten largest clones.

V and J lose 3 bases and 0 bases, and a span of 10 bases separates them. The CDR3 spans 15 residues, from the cysteine through the phenylalanine. Of all the DNA, just the CDR3 is kept, 45 bases in frame from base 1. CDR1 SGHAT and CDR2 FQNNGV were looked up in the germline V gene. Systemically healthy Caucasian individuals from Russia, 39 in total and aged about 6 to 95 years, were included as donors. Each donor gave approximately 10 milliliters of peripheral blood, collected into EDTA-treated Vacutainer tubes. Ficoll-Paque density-gradient centrifugation was used to isolate PBMCs, with at least 6 million obtained per sample. Total RNA, at least 6 micrograms per sample, was extracted from PBMCs with Trizol reagent. For every donor, an aliquot of PBMCs went through flow cytometry to measure the percentages of naive CD45RAhigh/CD27high T cells. This clonotype was detected many times. There is no known antigen for this receptor. Base qualities are not recorded, but no much larger clone differs from it by a single base.

The chain is assembled from TRBV11-2 and TRBJ2-3, and the D gene may be TRBD2, 6 bases matching. Specimen: blood. This clonotype was obtained from a man in his forties in good health. This receptor has the CDR3 CASSFGGPSTDTQYF. Read as DNA, the sequence is TGTGCCAGCAGCTTCGGGGGACCTAGCACAGATACGCAGTATTTT.